Sequencing of this TCR beta chain was carried out in a study of regulatory T cells in long-lasting Graves disease. In building TCR beta libraries, iRepertoire HTBI primers were used together with Arm-PCR of CDR3 regions. One entry per CDR3 protein, called by TCRdb with MiXCR from the multiplex PCR reads. The table records approximately 460,000 distinct CDR3 sequences, roughly 15% of them present only once. Indicated time point: newly diagnosed GD, antithyroid drugs for less than 3 months. PBMCs were the source of the RNA used for TCR sequencing. Patients came through an endocrinology department, and that department was in Xi'an, China. Losses at the gene ends were 1 base for V and 5 bases for J; bases not matched to a gene: 3. The germline V gene has CDR1 SGHAT and CDR2 FQNNGV. The CDR3 is made up of 14 amino acids. The sample holds many counts of this clonotype. These same data were also listed under a study on T cells in Graves' hyperthyroidism and ophthalmopathy.

This TCR came from a woman in her 30s with Graves disease. Source: peripheral blood mononuclear cells (PBMCs), taken at new diagnosis, from a patient treated with antithyroid drugs. The chain recombines TRBV11-2 with TRBJ2-5, with 8 bases identical to TRBD2. This CDR3 reads CASSLGSGSETQYF. CDR3 in DNA: TGTGCCAGCAGCTTAGGGAGCGGGAGCGAGACCCAGTACTTC. Looking up the rest from reference TRBV11-2 and TRBJ2-5 gives the full variable domain: EAGVAQSPRYKIIEKRQSVAFWCNPISGHATLYWYQQILGQGPKLLIQFQNNGVVDDSQLPKDRFSAERLKGVDSTLKIQPAKLEDSAVYLCASSLGSGSETQYFGPGTRLLVL.